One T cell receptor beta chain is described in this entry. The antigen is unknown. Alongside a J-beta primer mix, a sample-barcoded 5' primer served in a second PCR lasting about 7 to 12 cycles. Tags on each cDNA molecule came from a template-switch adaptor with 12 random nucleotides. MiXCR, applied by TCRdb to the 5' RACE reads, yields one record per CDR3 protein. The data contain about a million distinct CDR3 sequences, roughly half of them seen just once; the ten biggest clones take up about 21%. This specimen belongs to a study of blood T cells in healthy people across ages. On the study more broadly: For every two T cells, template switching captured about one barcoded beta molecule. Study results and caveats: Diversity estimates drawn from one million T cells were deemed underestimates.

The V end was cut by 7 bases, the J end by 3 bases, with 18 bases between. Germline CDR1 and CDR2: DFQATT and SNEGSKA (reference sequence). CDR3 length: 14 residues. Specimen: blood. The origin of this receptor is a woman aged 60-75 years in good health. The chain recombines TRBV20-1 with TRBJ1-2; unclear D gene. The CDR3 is CSVTPGGSHYGYTF. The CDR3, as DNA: TGCAGTGTCACACCTGGTGGGAGCCACTATGGCTACACCTTC.